This passage covers 14 T cell receptor beta chains from one sample sequenced in a study of blood T cell repertoires in COVID-19. Produced via immunoSEQ multiplex PCR; TCRdb's table is partial and in-frame only. The sample contains about 43,000 clones, roughly 87% of which appear only once. The sequencing sample was made of peripheral blood. The source of these receptors is a man in his fifties or sixties with active COVID-19.

This rearrangement joins TRBV4-3 to TRBJ1-5; no definite D call. The CDR3 covers 15 residues. CDR1 is LGHNA and CDR2 is YSLEER in the germline V gene. Trimming pared 1 base from V and 6 bases from J, leaving 13 bases between. The CDR3: CASSQGFGAGQPQHF. In DNA form, the CDR3 reads TGCGCCAGCAGCCAAGGGTTCGGCGCGGGTCAGCCCCAGCATTTT.

This chain uses TRBV15 with TRBJ2-5; D is uncertain. V was trimmed by 0 bases and J by 2 bases, leaving 28 bases between them. Germline V CDR1 and CDR2: LNHNV, YYDKDF (reference sequence). There are 21 residues in the CDR3. Here the CDR3 reads CATSRDFPPEVKLKRQETQYF. The CDR3 region has the DNA TGTGCCACCAGCAGAGATTTCCCACCAGAAGTGAAATTGAAAAGACAAGAGACCCAGTACTTC. Looking up the rest from reference TRBV15 and TRBJ2-5 gives the full variable domain: DAMVIQNPRYQVTQFGKPVTLSCSQTLNHNVMYWYQQKSSQAPKLLFHYYDKDFNNEADTPDNFQSRRPNTSFCFLDIRSPGLGDTAMYLCATSRDFPPEVKLKRQETQYFGPGTRLLVL.

This clone was seen only a few times. The chain has TRBV6-6 and TRBJ1-2, with 7 bases that match TRBD1. The CDR3 has 16 amino acids. V gave up 2 bases and J gave up 0 bases; unmatched junction bases: 6. Germline CDR1 reads MNHNY; CDR2 reads SVGAGI (reference sequence). DNA of the CDR3: TGTGCCAGCAGTTACCAGGGGGACATTGCTAACTATGGCTACACCTTC. It encodes CASSYQGDIANYGYTF.

This chain connects TRBV5-1 to TRBJ2-1; 14 nucleotides align to TRBD2. The V gene's germline CDR1 is SGHRS and CDR2 YFSETQ. The V and J ends lost 2 bases and 4 bases, in that order; junction bases with no gene match: 5. This CDR3 has 17 residues. This CDR3 reads CASSLGTSGSAYNEQFF. For the CDR3, the DNA is TGCGCCAGCAGCTTAGGGACTAGCGGGAGCGCGTACAATGAGCAGTTCTTC.

This chain connects TRBV30 to TRBJ1-1; D ambiguous. Germline lookup yields CDR1 GTSNPN and CDR2 SVGIG (reference sequence). V lost 0 bases and J 6 bases, leaving 14 bases between the germline ends. This CDR3 spans 14 amino acids. CDR3 nucleotide sequence: TGTGCCTGGAGTGTACCCCCCCAGAGGGCTGAAGCTTTCTTT. Translation gives CAWSVPPQRAEAFF. The full variable domain, in which reference TRBV30 and TRBJ1-1 provide the parts outside the CDR3, is SQTIHQWPATLVQPVGSPLSLECTVEGTSNPNLYWYRQAAGRGLQLLFYSVGIGQISSEVPQNLSASRPQDRQFILSSKKLLLSDSGFYLCAWSVPPQRAEAFFGQGTRLTVV.

This chain joins TRBV10-3 and TRBJ2-7; 7 positions match TRBD1. Germline CDR1 and CDR2: ENHRY and SYGVKD. CDR3 length equals 13 residues. J lost 3 bases, V lost 6 bases, and 5 bases had no gene match. In DNA form, the CDR3 reads TGTGCCATCAGAGGCCGGGACAGCTACGAGCAGTACTTC. As protein: CAIRGRDSYEQYF.

CDR3 amino acids: CASSHGGTIQETQYF. The CDR3 DNA reads as TGTGCCAGCAGCCACGGGGGGACTATCCAAGAGACCCAGTACTTC. The rearrangement uses TRBV3-1 (or the pseudogene TRBV3-2) and TRBJ2-5, with 7 nucleotides matching TRBD2. J gave up 1 base and V 3 bases, and 5 bases lay outside the gene matches. Germline V gene lookup returns CDR1 LGHDT and CDR2 YNNKEL (reference sequence). This CDR3 comprises 15 residues.

The gene calls are TRBV14 and TRBJ2-7; TRBD2 matches 9 bases. V lost 1 base to trimming and J lost 0 bases; unmatched junction nucleotides: 7. Germline assignment: CDR1 SGHDN and CDR2 FVKESK. This CDR3 region has 17 residues. CDR3 coding DNA: TGTGCCAGCAGCCAAGGACTAGCGGCGGCGAGCTCCTACGAGCAGTACTTC. Amino acids: CASSQGLAAASSYEQYF. The full variable domain, completed using reference TRBV14 and TRBJ2-7, is EAGVTQFPSHSVIEKGQTVTLRCDPISGHDNLYWYRRVMGKEIKFLLHFVKESKQDESGMPNNRFLAERTGGTYSTLKVQPAELEDSGVYFCASSQGLAAASSYEQYFGPGTRLTVT.

This chain uses TRBV20-1 with TRBJ2-1, with D unresolved. The CDR3 has 11 residues. Germline-derived CDR1 and CDR2 are DFQATT and SNEGSKA (reference sequence). Trimming left V 1 base short and J 8 bases short, with 6 bases between. The CDR3 protein is CSARANDEQFF. In nucleotides, the CDR3 is TGCAGTGCTAGAGCCAATGATGAGCAGTTCTTC.

This clone has only one observation. The rearrangement uses TRBV27 and TRBJ1-6, with 8 bases fitting TRBD1. The germline V gene has CDR1 MNHEY and CDR2 SMNVEV (reference sequence). The CDR3 sequence is 15 residues long. J was trimmed by 9 bases and V by 1 base; bases with no gene match: 5. The CDR3 region is CASSLYVTGVSPLHF. The CDR3 DNA reads TGTGCCAGCAGTTTATATGTGACAGGGGTTTCACCCCTCCACTTT.

V gene TRBV5-4 combines with J gene TRBJ2-3; 11 positions match TRBD1. V shed 5 bases and J 2 bases; nucleotides not matched to a gene: 4. Germline CDR1 is SGHNT and CDR2 is YYREEE (reference sequence). The CDR3 loop spans 15 amino acids. This chain's CDR3 is CASRPGQGVTDTQYF. The CDR3 DNA reads as TGTGCCAGCAGACCGGGACAGGGGGTCACAGATACGCAGTATTTT. The complete variable domain, with remaining parts taken from reference TRBV5-4 and TRBJ2-3, reads ETGVTQSPTHLIKTRGQQVTLRCSSQSGHNTVSWYQQALGQGPQFIFQYYREEENGRGNFPPRFSGLQFPNYSSELNVNALELDDSALYLCASRPGQGVTDTQYFGPGTRLTVL.

The chain employs TRBV28 and TRBJ2-3; the D is unclear. Germline V gene data show CDR1 as MDHEN and CDR2 as SYDVKM. This CDR3 comprises 17 residues. V shed 6 bases and J shed 2 bases, with 21 bases lying between them. This CDR3 is CASSHTGAADTTDTQYF. The CDR3 nucleotides are TGTGCCAGCAGCCATACCGGCGCGGCGGATACCACAGATACGCAGTATTTT.

This clone came up once. The V and J genes are TRBV6-5 and TRBJ2-7; 10 nucleotides align to TRBD1. V was pared by 4 bases and J by 5 bases, with 11 bases of the junction left unmatched. Germline CDR1 MNHEY, CDR2 SVGAGI. CDR3 size: 16 residues. CDR3 DNA: TGTGCCAGCAGTTCAACTCCCGGGACAGGGGAGAACGAGCAGTACTTC. Its protein product is CASSSTPGTGENEQYF.

This clone was seen once. The rearrangement joins TRBV28 to TRBJ1-2; D may be TRBD1 (5 bases). With 4 bases removed from V and 6 bases from J, the gap between germline ends came to 15 bases. This CDR3 region has 14 residues. Germline V gives CDR1 MDHEN, CDR2 SYDVKM. CDR3 loop: CASSSSGSGHGYTF. CDR3 in DNA: TGTGCCAGCAGTTCCTCAGGGTCAGGCCATGGCTACACCTTC.